This TCR beta chain was profiled in a study of blood T cell repertoires in COVID-19. Whole-study context: From T cells, B-cell-depleted T cells, or PBMCs came the material, which was cDNA or gDNA.

This CDR3 is 14 amino acids long. Germline V gene data show CDR1 as MNHNS and CDR2 as SASEGT. Germline trimming cut 6 bases from V and 9 bases from J; bases unmatched to any gene: 10. In the original processing: It was from reference gene primer amplification that nucleated cell counts were estimated. Profiled with immunoSEQ multiplex PCR; TCRdb holds only in-frame clones, not every one. The V and J calls and the clone size are those of that table, but D and trimming were determined from the DNA. The sample yields approximately 120,000 clones, around four fifths seen once. The origin of this receptor is a human donor in a cohort sampled during active COVID-19. Material: peripheral blood. The V gene is TRBV6-1, the J gene TRBJ2-1, with 8 nucleotides matching TRBD1. CDR3 in amino acids: CASSWTGRGGEQFF. For the CDR3, the DNA is TGTGCCAGCAGCTGGACAGGGAGAGGGGGTGAGCAGTTCTTC.